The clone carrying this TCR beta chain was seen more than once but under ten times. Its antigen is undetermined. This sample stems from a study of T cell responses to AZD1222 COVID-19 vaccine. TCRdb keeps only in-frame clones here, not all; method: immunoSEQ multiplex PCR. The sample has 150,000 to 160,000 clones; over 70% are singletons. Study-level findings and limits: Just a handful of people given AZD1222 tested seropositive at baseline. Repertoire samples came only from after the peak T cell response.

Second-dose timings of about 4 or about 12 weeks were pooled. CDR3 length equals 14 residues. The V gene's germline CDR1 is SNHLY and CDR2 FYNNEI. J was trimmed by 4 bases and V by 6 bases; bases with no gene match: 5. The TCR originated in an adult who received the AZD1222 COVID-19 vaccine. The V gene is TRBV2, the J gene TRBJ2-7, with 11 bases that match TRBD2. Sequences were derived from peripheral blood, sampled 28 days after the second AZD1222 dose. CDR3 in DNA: TGTGCCAGCAGGGCCTCTAGCGGGAGGTACGAGCAGTACTTC. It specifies CASRASSGRYEQYF.